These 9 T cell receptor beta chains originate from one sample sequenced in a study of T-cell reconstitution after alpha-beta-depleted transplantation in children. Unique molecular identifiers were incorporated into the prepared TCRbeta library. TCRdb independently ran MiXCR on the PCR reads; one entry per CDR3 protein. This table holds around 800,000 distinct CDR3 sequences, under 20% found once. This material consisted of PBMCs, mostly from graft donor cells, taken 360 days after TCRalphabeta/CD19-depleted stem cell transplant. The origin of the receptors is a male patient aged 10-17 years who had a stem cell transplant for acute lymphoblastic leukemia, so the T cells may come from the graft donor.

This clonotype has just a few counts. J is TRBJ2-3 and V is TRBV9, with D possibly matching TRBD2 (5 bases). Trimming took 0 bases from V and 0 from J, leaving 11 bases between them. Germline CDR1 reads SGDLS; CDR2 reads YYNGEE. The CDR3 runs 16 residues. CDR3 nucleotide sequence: TGTGCCAGCAGCGTAGCGCCTGCTAGCAGCACAGATACGCAGTATTTT. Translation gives CASSVAPASSTDTQYF. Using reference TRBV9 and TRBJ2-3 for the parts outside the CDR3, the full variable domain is DSGVTQTPKHLITATGQRVTLRCSPRSGDLSVYWYQQSLDQGLQFLIQYYNGEERAKGNILERFSAQQFPDLHSELNLSSLELGDSALYFCASSVAPASSTDTQYFGPGTRLTVL.

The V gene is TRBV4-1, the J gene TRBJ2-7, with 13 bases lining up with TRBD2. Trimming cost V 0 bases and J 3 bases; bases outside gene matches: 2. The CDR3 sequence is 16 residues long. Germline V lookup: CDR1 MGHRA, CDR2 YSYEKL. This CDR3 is CASSQDRTSGSYEQYF. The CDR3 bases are TGCGCCAGCAGCCAAGACCGGACTAGCGGGAGCTACGAGCAGTACTTC.

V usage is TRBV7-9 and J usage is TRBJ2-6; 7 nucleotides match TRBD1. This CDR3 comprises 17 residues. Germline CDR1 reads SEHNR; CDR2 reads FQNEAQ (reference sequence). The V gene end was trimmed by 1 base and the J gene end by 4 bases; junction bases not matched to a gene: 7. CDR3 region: CASSLVGTAAGANVLTF. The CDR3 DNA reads TGTGCCAGCAGCTTAGTTGGGACAGCCGCGGGGGCCAACGTCCTGACTTTC.

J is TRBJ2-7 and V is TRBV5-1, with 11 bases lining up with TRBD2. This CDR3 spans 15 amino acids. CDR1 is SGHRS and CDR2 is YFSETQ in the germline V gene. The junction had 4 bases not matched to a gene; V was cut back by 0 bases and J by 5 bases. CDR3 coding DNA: TGCGCCAGCAGCTTGGCCACTAGCGGGAGTAACGAGCAGTACTTC. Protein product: CASSLATSGSNEQYF.

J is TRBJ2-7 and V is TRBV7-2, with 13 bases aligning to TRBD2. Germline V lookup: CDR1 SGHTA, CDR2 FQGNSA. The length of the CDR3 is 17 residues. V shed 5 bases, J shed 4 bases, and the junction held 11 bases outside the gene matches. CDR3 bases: TGTGCCAGCAGCCTCGGACTAGCGGGAGTGAAGGGGTACGAGCAGTACTTC. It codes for CASSLGLAGVKGYEQYF.

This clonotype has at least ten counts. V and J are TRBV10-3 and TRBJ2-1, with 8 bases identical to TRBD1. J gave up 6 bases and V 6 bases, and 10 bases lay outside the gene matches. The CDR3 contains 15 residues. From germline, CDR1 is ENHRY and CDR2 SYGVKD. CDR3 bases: TGTGCCATCAGAGCCGGGACAGGTCGAGGCAATGAGCAGTTCTTC. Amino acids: CAIRAGTGRGNEQFF.

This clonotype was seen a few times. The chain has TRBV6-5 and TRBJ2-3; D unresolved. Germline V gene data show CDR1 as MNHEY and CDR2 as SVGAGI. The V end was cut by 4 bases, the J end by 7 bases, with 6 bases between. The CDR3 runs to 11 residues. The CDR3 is CASSSLYTQYF. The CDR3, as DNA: TGTGCCAGCAGTTCCCTATATACGCAGTATTTT.

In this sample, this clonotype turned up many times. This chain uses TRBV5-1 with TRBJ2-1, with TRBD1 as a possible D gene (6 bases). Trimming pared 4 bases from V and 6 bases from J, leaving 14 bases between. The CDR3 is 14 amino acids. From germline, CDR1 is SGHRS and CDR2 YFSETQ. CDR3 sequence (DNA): TGCGCCAGCAGCCCGGAACAGGGTCGCAATGAGCAGTTCTTC. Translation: CASSPEQGRNEQFF.

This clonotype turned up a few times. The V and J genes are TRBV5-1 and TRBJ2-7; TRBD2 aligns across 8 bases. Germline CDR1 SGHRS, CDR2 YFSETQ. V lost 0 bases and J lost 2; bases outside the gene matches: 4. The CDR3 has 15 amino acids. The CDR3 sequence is CASSLAGGLAYEQYF. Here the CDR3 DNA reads TGCGCCAGCAGCTTGGCCGGGGGACTAGCCTACGAGCAGTACTTC.